The text below deals with one T cell receptor beta chain. Original analysis: Reference gene primer amplification gave nucleated cell count estimates. The protocol was immunoSEQ multiplex PCR, while the TCRdb copy is restricted to in-frame clones and leaves out a portion. V and J calls and clone size are copied from that table; D and trimming were computed from the DNA. The sample carries approximately 260,000 clones, 75% to 90% recorded once. The sample belongs to a study of blood T cell repertoires in COVID-19. Study at large: COVID-19 samples from acute and convalescent phases originated in the United States, Italy and Spain.

The CDR3 runs 11 residues. The V end was cut by 3 bases, the J end by 10 bases, with 10 bases between. CDR1 and CDR2 (germline): DFQATT, SNEGSKA (reference sequence). The sequence was collected from a man in his 60s who had recovered from COVID-19. The specimen sequenced was peripheral blood. This chain uses TRBV20-1 with TRBJ2-1; D gene ambiguous. CDR3: CSASNTWEQFF. DNA of the CDR3: TGCAGTGCTAGTAACACGTGGGAGCAGTTCTTC.